A selection of T cell receptor beta chains follows, all from one sample in a study of T-cell memory formation after mild COVID-19. TCRdb reprocessed the 5' RACE reads with MiXCR, giving one entry per CDR3 protein. Of 500,000 to 600,000 distinct CDR3 sequences listed, about 20% are singletons. The sequencing sample was made of PBMCs or a T cell subset sorted from them (not recorded which). The origin of the receptors is an adult woman who had mild COVID-19 (a few samples of this study predate the infection). Cell type and time point are not known. CDR3s include the opening cysteine and the closing phenylalanine or tryptophan. The D gene is left open where the match is weak. The size of a clone is reported for some rows only, either as once, few or many, or as a class for expanded clones.

d_gene: TRBD2
v_gene: TRBV20-1
j_gene: TRBJ2-3
abundance: few
CDR3nt: TGCAGTGCTAGAGTAGCGGGAGGCACAGATACGCAGTATTTT
CDR3aa: CSARVAGGTDTQYF

d_gene: TRBD1
v_gene: TRBV7-9
j_gene: TRBJ2-5
abundance: few
CDR3nt: TGTGCCAGCAGCAAGCCGGGACAGGCGTTCGAGACCCAGTACTTC
CDR3aa: CASSKPGQAFETQYF

d_gene: .
v_gene: TRBV7-9
j_gene: TRBJ2-3
abundance: .
CDR3nt: TGTGCCAGCAGCTTAGAAGGTTTGAGAGATACGCAGTATTTT
CDR3aa: CASSLEGLRDTQYF

d_gene: TRBD1
v_gene: TRBV20-1
j_gene: TRBJ1-5
abundance: few
CDR3nt: TGCAGTGCCATAACGGGACAGGGAGGCGATCAGCCCCAGCATTTT
CDR3aa: CSAITGQGGDQPQHF

d_gene: .
v_gene: TRBV3-1
j_gene: TRBJ2-7
abundance: .
CDR3nt: TGTGCCAGCAGCCAAGATAGGGGTGTCTACGAGCAGTACTTC
CDR3aa: CASSQDRGVYEQYF

d_gene: .
v_gene: TRBV12-3/TRBV12-4
j_gene: TRBJ2-2
abundance: .
CDR3nt: TGTGCCAGCAGAAGGGAACCCCAAACCGGGGAGCTGTTTTTT
CDR3aa: CASRREPQTGELFF

d_gene: .
v_gene: TRBV6-2/TRBV6-3
j_gene: TRBJ2-1
abundance: .
CDR3nt: TGTGCCAGCAGTTACTTACGGACCTACAATGAGCAGTTCTTC
CDR3aa: CASSYLRTYNEQFF

d_gene: TRBD2
v_gene: TRBV3-1
j_gene: TRBJ2-1
abundance: few
CDR3nt: TGTGCCAGCAGCCCGAGGGCGGGGGGCCTATACAATGAGCAGTTCTTC
CDR3aa: CASSPRAGGLYNEQFF

d_gene: TRBD1
v_gene: TRBV6-5
j_gene: TRBJ2-3
abundance: few
CDR3nt: TGTGCCAGCAGTTACAGGGGGCTGGGCACAGATACGCAGTATTTT
CDR3aa: CASSYRGLGTDTQYF

d_gene: .
v_gene: TRBV11-2
j_gene: TRBJ2-3
abundance: once
CDR3nt: TGTGCCAGCAGCTTACGGTCAGTCAGAACCACAGATACGCAGTATTTT
CDR3aa: CASSLRSVRTTDTQYF

d_gene: TRBD2
v_gene: TRBV10-3
j_gene: TRBJ2-5
abundance: .
CDR3nt: TGTGCCATCAGTGAGACGGGAGGAGAGACCCAGTACTTC
CDR3aa: CAISETGGETQYF

d_gene: .
v_gene: TRBV7-8
j_gene: TRBJ2-5
abundance: .
CDR3nt: TGTGCCAGCAGCACCCAAGACGGACACCTCCAAGAGACCCAGTACTTC
CDR3aa: CASSTQDGHLQETQYF

d_gene: .
v_gene: TRBV15
j_gene: TRBJ2-1
abundance: .
CDR3nt: TGTGCCACCAGCTCCAGCGGTTTTGTTAATGAGCAGTTCTTC
CDR3aa: CATSSSGFVNEQFF

d_gene: .
v_gene: TRBV6-5
j_gene: TRBJ1-1
abundance: .
CDR3nt: TGTGCCAGCAGTTACAAGAGAAAGAACACTGAAGCTTTCTTT
CDR3aa: CASSYKRKNTEAFF

d_gene: TRBD1
v_gene: TRBV24-1
j_gene: TRBJ2-3
abundance: few
CDR3nt: TGTGCCACCAGTGACCCCGACAGGGGGGGAAGGCATACGCAGTATTTT
CDR3aa: CATSDPDRGGRHTQYF

d_gene: .
v_gene: TRBV20-1
j_gene: TRBJ2-3
abundance: .
CDR3nt: TGCAGTGCTAGAGTTTCCCTAGGGGCAGATACGCAGTATTTT
CDR3aa: CSARVSLGADTQYF

d_gene: TRBD1
v_gene: TRBV12-3/TRBV12-4
j_gene: TRBJ2-7
abundance: .
CDR3nt: TGTGCCAGCAGCTTAAAGAGACAGGGAGAGCAGTACTTC
CDR3aa: CASSLKRQGEQYF

d_gene: TRBD2
v_gene: TRBV7-9
j_gene: TRBJ2-5
abundance: .
CDR3nt: TGTGCCAGCAGCCGGGGGGCTAGCGGGACCCAAGAGACCCAGTACTTC
CDR3aa: CASSRGASGTQETQYF

d_gene: .
v_gene: TRBV6-5
j_gene: TRBJ2-5
abundance: .
CDR3nt: TGTGCCAGCAGCCGACTAGACCAAGAGACCCAGTACTTC
CDR3aa: CASSRLDQETQYF

d_gene: TRBD2
v_gene: TRBV7-8
j_gene: TRBJ2-5
abundance: .
CDR3nt: TGTGCCAGCAGCCCTTTAGCGGGTTGGGAGACCCAGTACTTC
CDR3aa: CASSPLAGWETQYF

d_gene: TRBD2
v_gene: TRBV20-1
j_gene: TRBJ2-3
abundance: many
CDR3nt: TGCAGTGCTTCACTAGCGGGGGGTCGCACAGATACGCAGTATTTT
CDR3aa: CSASLAGGRTDTQYF

d_gene: TRBD2
v_gene: TRBV20-1
j_gene: TRBJ2-3
abundance: many
CDR3nt: TGCAGTGCTAGAGCCCCAAGCGGGAGGGAACGAGATACGCAGTATTTT
CDR3aa: CSARAPSGRERDTQYF

d_gene: .
v_gene: TRBV7-2
j_gene: TRBJ2-7
abundance: few
CDR3nt: TGTGCCAGCAGCTTAGCCTGGGACCGAGAGCAGTACTTC
CDR3aa: CASSLAWDREQYF

d_gene: .
v_gene: TRBV5-1
j_gene: TRBJ2-1
abundance: .
CDR3nt: TGCGCCAGCAAGGGAGACGGTGGCTCCTACAATGAGCAGTTCTTC
CDR3aa: CASKGDGGSYNEQFF

d_gene: TRBD2
v_gene: TRBV3-1
j_gene: TRBJ2-1
abundance: .
CDR3nt: TGTGCCAGCAGCCAAGTAGGTAGCGGGTTAGATGAGCAGTTCTTC
CDR3aa: CASSQVGSGLDEQFF

d_gene: .
v_gene: TRBV5-1
j_gene: TRBJ1-2
abundance: few
CDR3nt: TGCGCCAGCAGCTTCCAGGCTGACTATGGCTACACCTTC
CDR3aa: CASSFQADYGYTF

d_gene: .
v_gene: TRBV10-3
j_gene: TRBJ2-5
abundance: few
CDR3nt: TGTGCCATCGGAGGGGGGACTGCCGAGACCCAGTACTTC
CDR3aa: CAIGGGTAETQYF

d_gene: TRBD2
v_gene: TRBV7-2
j_gene: TRBJ2-3
abundance: .
CDR3nt: TGTGCCAGCAGCTCCCCCAGGACTAGCGGGATATTTAGCACAGATACGCAGTATTTT
CDR3aa: CASSSPRTSGIFSTDTQYF

d_gene: .
v_gene: TRBV7-9
j_gene: TRBJ1-1
abundance: .
CDR3nt: TGTGCCAGCGCGCGGAGGGCGACTGAAGCTTTCTTT
CDR3aa: CASARRATEAFF

d_gene: TRBD1
v_gene: TRBV12-3/TRBV12-4
j_gene: TRBJ2-1
abundance: .
CDR3nt: TGTGCCAGCAGCCACGAAGGGGGCTTTGAGCAGTTCTTC
CDR3aa: CASSHEGGFEQFF

d_gene: TRBD1
v_gene: TRBV7-6
j_gene: TRBJ2-7
abundance: .
CDR3nt: TGTGCCAGCAGCGCAGGACAGGGACACTCCTACGAGCAGTACTTC
CDR3aa: CASSAGQGHSYEQYF

d_gene: .
v_gene: TRBV9
j_gene: TRBJ1-2
abundance: .
CDR3nt: TGTGCCAGCAGCCGGGGACGGTTAGGTGACTATGGCTACACCTTC
CDR3aa: CASSRGRLGDYGYTF

d_gene: TRBD2
v_gene: TRBV5-1
j_gene: TRBJ2-5
abundance: few
CDR3nt: TGCGCCAGCAGCTTGGAAGGTAGCGGGCAAGAGACCCAGTACTTC
CDR3aa: CASSLEGSGQETQYF

d_gene: .
v_gene: TRBV12-3/TRBV12-4
j_gene: TRBJ1-1
abundance: .
CDR3nt: TGTGCCAGCAGATTGCTACAGGGTAGTAACACTGAAGCTTTCTTT
CDR3aa: CASRLLQGSNTEAFF

d_gene: TRBD1
v_gene: TRBV9
j_gene: TRBJ1-6
abundance: few
CDR3nt: TGTGCCACCTCCGGGACAGGGGATTCACCCCTCCACTTT
CDR3aa: CATSGTGDSPLHF

d_gene: TRBD2
v_gene: TRBV7-3
j_gene: TRBJ2-3
abundance: .
CDR3nt: TGTGCCAGCAGCTCACCCAATAGCGGGAGCGGCACAGATACGCAGTATTTT
CDR3aa: CASSSPNSGSGTDTQYF

d_gene: .
v_gene: TRBV9
j_gene: TRBJ2-3
abundance: few
CDR3nt: TGTGCCAGCAGCCCTCACTCTACCACAGATACGCAGTATTTT
CDR3aa: CASSPHSTTDTQYF

d_gene: .
v_gene: TRBV18
j_gene: TRBJ1-2
abundance: few
CDR3nt: TGTGCCAGCTCAGCGAATAATGGCTACACCTTC
CDR3aa: CASSANNGYTF

d_gene: .
v_gene: TRBV7-8
j_gene: TRBJ2-2
abundance: many
CDR3nt: TGTGCCAGCAGCTTAAGCTACACCGGGGAGCTGTTTTTT
CDR3aa: CASSLSYTGELFF

d_gene: .
v_gene: TRBV5-1
j_gene: TRBJ2-7
abundance: .
CDR3nt: TGCGCCAGCAAGATCGGCGCAGGTGGGAAGCAGTACTTC
CDR3aa: CASKIGAGGKQYF

d_gene: .
v_gene: TRBV7-9
j_gene: TRBJ2-5
abundance: .
CDR3nt: TGTGCCAGCAGCGATGGCAGCCTGGCGTACCAAGAGACCCAGTACTTC
CDR3aa: CASSDGSLAYQETQYF

d_gene: TRBD2
v_gene: TRBV7-3
j_gene: TRBJ2-5
abundance: few
CDR3nt: TGTGCCAGCAATGCTAGCGGACCCCAAGAGACCCAGTACTTC
CDR3aa: CASNASGPQETQYF

d_gene: .
v_gene: TRBV15
j_gene: TRBJ2-7
abundance: few
CDR3nt: TGTGCCACCAGCAAGGGACACAGAGACACCTACGAGCAGTACTTC
CDR3aa: CATSKGHRDTYEQYF

d_gene: TRBD2
v_gene: TRBV12-3/TRBV12-4
j_gene: TRBJ2-1
abundance: few
CDR3nt: TGTGCCAGCAGACAACTAGCGGGATTCAGGAATGAGCAGTTCTTC
CDR3aa: CASRQLAGFRNEQFF